The TCR beta chain described here comes from a study of control samples from healthy donors and cancer patients. CDR1 is MDHEN, CDR2 SYDVKM, per germline. CDR3 length equals 15 residues. V was pared by 5 bases and J by 6 bases, with 20 bases between. Libraries were prepared by immunoSEQ multiplex PCR; TCRdb keeps only in-frame clonotypes and omits some of them. The table records some 51,000 clones, 88% of them present only once. The V call is TRBV28, the J call TRBJ2-7, with D maybe TRBD1 (6 bases). The receptor was derived from a middle-aged man in good health. The source material was blood. CDR3 residues: CASSVPTGLYVEQYF. CDR3 DNA sequence: TGTGCCAGCAGTGTCCCGACAGGCCTTTACGTCGAGCAGTACTTC. Looking up the rest from reference TRBV28 and TRBJ2-7 gives the full variable domain: DVKVTQSSRYLVKRTGEKVFLECVQDMDHENMFWYRQDPGLGLRLIYFSYDVKMKEKGDIPEGYSVSREKKERFSLILESASTNQTSMYLCASSVPTGLYVEQYFGPGTRLTVT.